Listed here are 6 T cell receptor beta chains from one sample, sequenced in a study of technical replicates of blood from a handful of donors. The data were produced by immunoSEQ multiplex PCR, yet TCRdb's version contains in-frame clones alone and is incomplete. The sample yields about 70,000 clones, roughly 96% seen once. The source material was T cells isolated from PBMCs. The receptors were gathered from a human donor in good health.

This chain links TRBV6-6 with TRBJ1-5, with D hard to call. The germline CDR1 and CDR2 sequences are MNHNY and SVGAGI (reference sequence). The CDR3 consists of 16 residues. V was shortened by 3 bases and J by 2 bases, with 14 bases between the two germline ends. CDR3 nucleotides: TGTGCCAGCAGTTATGGGCAGGTTTGGGGCAATCAGCCCCAGCATTTT. Its translation is CASSYGQVWGNQPQHF.

This sequence joins TRBV5-1 and TRBJ1-2; maybe TRBD1 (5 bases). Germline-derived CDR1 and CDR2 are SGHRS and YFSETQ. This CDR3 spans 12 amino acids. V was shortened by 7 bases and J by 5 bases, with 12 bases between the two germline ends. The CDR3 region is CASADSTYGYTF. The CDR3, as DNA: TGCGCCAGCGCCGACAGTACGTATGGCTACACCTTC.

The chain employs TRBV7-2 and TRBJ2-3, with a weak D call TRBD2 (6 bases). Germline lookup yields CDR1 SGHTA and CDR2 FQGNSA. The CDR3 covers 15 residues. The V and J ends lost 5 bases and 3 bases respectively, with 15 bases between them. The CDR3 DNA reads as TGTGCCAGCAGCCGACGGGAGAAAGGGACAGATACGCAGTATTTT. Translated: CASSRREKGTDTQYF.

The CDR3 sequence is CASSQEGYGGDYEQYF. The CDR3 DNA reads as TGTGCCAGCAGCCAAGAGGGATACGGCGGCGACTACGAGCAGTACTTC. The chain joins TRBV5-6 to TRBJ2-7; TRBD2 is a possible D gene (5 bases). The germline gives CDR1 SGHDT, CDR2 YYEEEE. With 4 bases removed from V and 3 bases from J, the gap between germline ends came to 20 bases. The CDR3 loop spans 16 amino acids.

The chain has TRBV28 and TRBJ2-3; tentatively, D is TRBD2 (6 bases). Trimming took 5 bases from V and 0 from J, leaving 21 bases between them. The CDR3 is 18 amino acids. Germline CDR1 is MDHEN and CDR2 is SYDVKM. The CDR3 loop reads CASSLTVTSSGSTDTQYF. CDR3 DNA sequence: TGTGCCAGCAGTCTGACAGTGACCAGTAGCGGTAGCACAGATACGCAGTATTTT.

The J gene is TRBJ1-5, the V gene TRBV5-6; TRBD1 matches 8 bases. The CDR3 length is 16 residues. The junction had 16 bases not matched to a gene; V was cut back by 2 bases and J by 12 bases. Germline-derived CDR1 and CDR2 are SGHDT and YYEEEE. CDR3 coding DNA: TGTGCCAGCAGCTTAACACAGGGGGAGAGAGTCAGCGTCCAGCATTTT. Encoded protein: CASSLTQGERVSVQHF.